The 11 T cell receptor beta chains presented below share a single source sample, sequenced in a study of response to subunit inactivated influenza vaccine. MiXCR, run by TCRdb on the RT-PCR reads, gives a single entry per CDR3 protein. The repertoire has fewer than 650,000 distinct CDR3 sequences, over 10% of them found once; the top ten carry around 13%. Sequencing used PBMCs from blood, obtained roughly 48 days after vaccination. The receptors originated from a man over 45 who received an inactivated influenza vaccine.

This clonotype was counted between two and nine times. The chain couples TRBV20-1 to TRBJ1-4, with a possible D match to TRBD1 (6 bases). CDR1 and CDR2 (germline): DFQATT, SNEGSKA (reference sequence). Trimming took off 4 bases at V and 5 bases at J, with 17 bases between the two ends. The length of the CDR3 is 15 residues. The CDR3 reads CSATRGWGPNEKLFF. The CDR3 DNA reads as TGCAGTGCTACCCGAGGTTGGGGGCCCAATGAAAAACTGTTTTTT.

This clonotype was recorded a few times. The gene calls are TRBV20-1 and TRBJ2-7; 7 nucleotides match TRBD2. Germline values: CDR1 DFQATT, CDR2 SNEGSKA (reference sequence). The length of the CDR3 is 15 residues. The ends lost 1 base at V and 3 bases at J; junction bases unmatched: 9. DNA of the CDR3: TGCAGTGCTAGAGGGGCCATGCGGGAGAACTACGAGCAGTACTTC. As protein: CSARGAMRENYEQYF.

The chain couples TRBV5-1 to TRBJ2-3, with D perhaps being TRBD1 or TRBD2 (6 bases each). Trimming left V 2 bases short and J 0 bases short, with 16 bases between. The CDR3 length is 17 residues. The V gene's germline CDR1 is SGHRS and CDR2 YFSETQ. CDR3 nucleotides: TGCGCCAGCAGCTTCGTGCAGGGGACTTCTAGCACAGATACGCAGTATTTT. Its protein product is CASSFVQGTSSTDTQYF.

This clonotype was seen ten or more times. The chain carries TRBV20-1 and TRBJ2-7, with 8 bases that match TRBD2. CDR3 length: 14 amino acids. V lost 8 bases and J lost 0; bases outside the gene matches: 9. The germline gives CDR1 DFQATT, CDR2 SNEGSKA (reference sequence). CDR3 sequence: CSTTTSASSYEQYF. The DNA for the CDR3 is TGCAGTACCACGACTAGCGCGAGCTCCTACGAGCAGTACTTC.

This clonotype was seen many times. V gene TRBV10-2 combines with J gene TRBJ2-7; D may be TRBD2 (6 bases). There are 11 residues in the CDR3. The germline V gene has CDR1 WSHSY and CDR2 SAAADI. V lost 6 bases and J 4 bases, leaving 7 bases between the germline ends. The DNA for the CDR3 is TGCGCCAGCAGGGGACTTTACGAGCAGTACTTC. This translates into CASRGLYEQYF.

The chain links TRBV7-8 to TRBJ1-5; D is unresolved. The V end was cut by 1 base, the J end by 0 bases, with 10 bases between. CDR1 is SGHVS, CDR2 FQNEAQ, per germline. CDR3 length: 16 residues. CDR3 protein: CASSLVPAYSNQPQHF. CDR3 nucleotide sequence: TGTGCCAGCAGCTTAGTCCCGGCATATAGCAATCAGCCCCAGCATTTT.

This clonotype was counted many times. J is TRBJ2-7 and V is TRBV5-1; 7 nucleotides match TRBD1. This CDR3 has 15 residues. Trimming cost V 4 bases and J 0 bases; bases outside gene matches: 7. Germline CDR1 and CDR2: SGHRS and YFSETQ. The CDR3 here is CASSLTGQSSYEQYF. CDR3 coding DNA: TGCGCCAGCAGCCTGACAGGGCAAAGCTCCTACGAGCAGTACTTC.

This clonotype has just a few counts. The chain joins TRBV24-1 to TRBJ2-1; D not certain. This CDR3 has 12 residues. Trimming pared 5 bases from V and 9 bases from J, leaving 10 bases between. Germline lookup yields CDR1 KGHDR and CDR2 SFDVKD. CDR3 sequence reads: CATSAETGEQFF. The CDR3 region has the DNA TGTGCCACCAGTGCCGAGACCGGTGAGCAGTTCTTC.

This clonotype came up a few times. The V and J genes are TRBV19 and TRBJ2-1, with 7 bases identical to TRBD2. Trimming took 0 bases from V and 6 from J; bases not matched to a gene: 11. CDR1 and CDR2 from the germline V gene are LNHDA and SQIVND (reference sequence). The CDR3 consists of 17 residues. The CDR3 DNA is TGTGCCAGTAGTATAGATCGCTACCGCGGGAGCCCCAATGAGCAGTTCTTC. Protein product: CASSIDRYRGSPNEQFF.

This clonotype was found a few times. V is TRBV4-3 and J is TRBJ1-2; tentatively, D is TRBD1 (6 bases). Germline V lookup: CDR1 LGHNA, CDR2 YSLEER. This CDR3 has 14 residues. Trimming took 3 bases from V and 7 from J, leaving 15 bases between them. CDR3: CASSQTRGGTGYTF. The CDR3 DNA is TGCGCCAGCAGCCAGACCAGGGGTGGTACTGGCTACACCTTC.

The CDR3 DNA reads TGTGCCACCAGCCCACGGACGCAGCAAGAGACCCAGTACTTC. Translating gives CATSPRTQQETQYF. This chain joins TRBV15 and TRBJ2-5; no firm D call. V lost 5 bases, J lost 2 bases, and 12 bases lay in between. Germline loops: CDR1 LNHNV, CDR2 YYDKDF (reference sequence). This CDR3 spans 14 amino acids. The full variable domain, completed using reference TRBV15 and TRBJ2-5, is DAMVIQNPRYQVTQFGKPVTLSCSQTLNHNVMYWYQQKSSQAPKLLFHYYDKDFNNEADTPDNFQSRRPNTSFCFLDIRSPGLGDTAMYLCATSPRTQQETQYFGPGTRLLVL.